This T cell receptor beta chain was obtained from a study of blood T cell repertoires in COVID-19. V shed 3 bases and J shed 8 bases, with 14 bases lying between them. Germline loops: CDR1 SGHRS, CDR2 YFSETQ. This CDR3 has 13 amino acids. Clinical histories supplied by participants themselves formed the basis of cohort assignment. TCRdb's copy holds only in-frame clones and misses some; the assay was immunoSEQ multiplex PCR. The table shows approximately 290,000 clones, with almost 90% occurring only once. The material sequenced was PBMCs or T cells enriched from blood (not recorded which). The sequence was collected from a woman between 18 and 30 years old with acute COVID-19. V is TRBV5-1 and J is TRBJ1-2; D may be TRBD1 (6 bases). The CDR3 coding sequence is TGCGCCAGCAGCTCGGACAGCCTAGGAGGCTACACCTTC. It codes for CASSSDSLGGYTF.